Sequencing of this T cell receptor beta chain was carried out in a study of T cell responses to AZD1222 COVID-19 vaccine. Study as a whole: Pooling was applied to second doses at about 4 or about 12 weeks.

Using immunoSEQ multiplex PCR, the repertoire was profiled, and TCRdb retains in-frame clones only, with some absent. This table has some 87,000 clones, roughly nine tenths appearing once. General study points: Reports indicate that nearly half of spike-specific TCRs are directed at unmutated variant regions. With dominance at 160-218 and 743-854, vaccine-associated CD4 TCRs spanned spike. Females outnumbered males among donors, who were mostly white British; clonal diversity was possibly underestimated.

Germline V lookup: CDR1 MDHEN, CDR2 SYDVKM. The CDR3 totals 14 residues. This clone occurred once. Its matching antigen is unknown. The junction departs from the called germline gene at one end, perhaps through a read error. The source is an adult in good health. The sample here was peripheral blood, taken on day 0 of AZD1222 vaccination. The rearrangement links TRBV28 to TRBJ1-2; 8 bases align to TRBD1. The CDR3: CASRPGQEPAGHTF. DNA of the CDR3: TGTGCCAGCAGGCCGGGACAGGAACCCGCTGGCCACACCTTC.